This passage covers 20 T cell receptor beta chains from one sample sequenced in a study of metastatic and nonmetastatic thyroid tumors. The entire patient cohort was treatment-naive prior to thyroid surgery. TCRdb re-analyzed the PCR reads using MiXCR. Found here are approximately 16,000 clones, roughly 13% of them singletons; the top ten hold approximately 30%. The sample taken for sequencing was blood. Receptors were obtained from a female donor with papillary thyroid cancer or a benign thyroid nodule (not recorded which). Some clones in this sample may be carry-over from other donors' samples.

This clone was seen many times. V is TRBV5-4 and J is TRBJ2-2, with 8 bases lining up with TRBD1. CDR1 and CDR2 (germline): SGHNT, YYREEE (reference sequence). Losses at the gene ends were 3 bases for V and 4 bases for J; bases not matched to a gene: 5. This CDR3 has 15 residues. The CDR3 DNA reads TGTGCCAGCAGCTCCCCGGACAGGGCCACCGGGGAGCTGTTTTTT. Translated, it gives CASSSPDRATGELFF.

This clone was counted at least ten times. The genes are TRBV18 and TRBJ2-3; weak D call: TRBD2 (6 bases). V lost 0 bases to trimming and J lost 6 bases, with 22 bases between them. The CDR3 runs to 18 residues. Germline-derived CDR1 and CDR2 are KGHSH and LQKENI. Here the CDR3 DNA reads TGTGCCAGCTCACCACCGATCAGGACGGGAGCCCAAGGCGATACGCAGTATTTT. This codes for CASSPPIRTGAQGDTQYF.

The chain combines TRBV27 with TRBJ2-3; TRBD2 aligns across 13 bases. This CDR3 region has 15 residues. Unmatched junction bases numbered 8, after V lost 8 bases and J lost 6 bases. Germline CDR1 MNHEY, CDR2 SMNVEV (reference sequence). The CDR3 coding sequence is TGTGCCAGCGGGACTAGCGGGACCCGGCCGGATACGCAGTATTTT. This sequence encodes CASGTSGTRPDTQYF.

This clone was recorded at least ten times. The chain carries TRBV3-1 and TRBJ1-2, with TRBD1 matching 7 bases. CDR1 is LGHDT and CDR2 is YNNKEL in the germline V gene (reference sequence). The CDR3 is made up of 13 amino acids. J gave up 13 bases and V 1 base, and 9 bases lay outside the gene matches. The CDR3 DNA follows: TGTGCCAGCAGCCAAGTGGAGACAGGGAAGAGCACCTTC. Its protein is CASSQVETGKSTF. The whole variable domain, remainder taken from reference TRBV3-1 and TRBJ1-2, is DTAVSQTPKYLVTQMGNDKSIKCEQNLGHDTMYWYKQDSKKFLKIMFSYNNKELIINETVPNRFSPKSPDKAHLNLHINSLELGDSAVYFCASSQVETGKSTFGSGTRLTVV.

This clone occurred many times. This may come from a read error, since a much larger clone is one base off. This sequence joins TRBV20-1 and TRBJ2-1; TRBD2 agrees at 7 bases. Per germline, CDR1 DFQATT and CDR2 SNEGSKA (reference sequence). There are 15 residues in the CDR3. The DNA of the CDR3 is TGCAATGCTAGAGATCTAGCGGAAGATTACAATGAGCAGTTCTTC. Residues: CNARDLAEDYNEQFF.

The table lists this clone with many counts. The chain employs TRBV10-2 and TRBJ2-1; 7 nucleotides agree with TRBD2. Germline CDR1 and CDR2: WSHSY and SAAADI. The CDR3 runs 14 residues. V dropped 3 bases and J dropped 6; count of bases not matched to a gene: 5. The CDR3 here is CASSDPPGGNEQFF. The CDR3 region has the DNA TGCGCCAGCAGTGACCCCCCGGGAGGCAATGAGCAGTTCTTC.

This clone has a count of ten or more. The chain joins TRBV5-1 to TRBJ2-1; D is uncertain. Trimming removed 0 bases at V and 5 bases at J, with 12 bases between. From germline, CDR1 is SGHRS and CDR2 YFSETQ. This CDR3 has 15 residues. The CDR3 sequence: CASSLGYFENNEQFF. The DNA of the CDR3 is TGCGCCAGCAGCTTGGGGTATTTTGAAAACAATGAGCAGTTCTTC.

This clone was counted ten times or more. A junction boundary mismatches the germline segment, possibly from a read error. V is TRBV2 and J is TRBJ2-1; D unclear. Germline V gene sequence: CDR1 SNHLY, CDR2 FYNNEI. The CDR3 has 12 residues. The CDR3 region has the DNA TGTGCCACCAGTTTACAGAGGAATGAGCAGTTCTTC. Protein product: CATSLQRNEQFF.

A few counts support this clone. CDR3 bases: TGTGCCAGCGCGAACCCAGGACTGAGCACGGGGGGCTACACCTTC. Residues: CASANPGLSTGGYTF. J is TRBJ1-2 and V is TRBV6-1; D is uncertain. CDR3 size: 15 residues. V gave up 8 bases and J gave up 8 bases, with 24 bases separating them. Germline V gene data show CDR1 as MNHNS and CDR2 as SASEGT.

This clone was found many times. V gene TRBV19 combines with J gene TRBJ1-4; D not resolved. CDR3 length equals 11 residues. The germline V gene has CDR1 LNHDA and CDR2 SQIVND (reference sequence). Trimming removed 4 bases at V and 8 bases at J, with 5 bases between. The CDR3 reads CASSSREKLFF. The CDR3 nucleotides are TGTGCCAGTAGTAGCCGCGAAAAACTGTTTTTT.

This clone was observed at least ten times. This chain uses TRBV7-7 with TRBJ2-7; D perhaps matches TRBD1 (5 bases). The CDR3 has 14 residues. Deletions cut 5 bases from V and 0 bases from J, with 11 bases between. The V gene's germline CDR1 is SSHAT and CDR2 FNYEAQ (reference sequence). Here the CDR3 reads CASSPTALSYEQYF. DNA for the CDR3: TGTGCCAGCAGCCCGACAGCCCTCTCCTACGAGCAGTACTTC.

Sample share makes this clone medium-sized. The DNA for the CDR3 is TGCGCCAGCAGTGAGTTCGAGACCCAGTACTTC. Protein product: CASSEFETQYF. The chain carries TRBV10-2 and TRBJ2-5; no firm D call. The V gene lost 1 base and the J gene lost 5 bases, with 2 bases spanning the gap. Germline V CDR1 and CDR2: WSHSY, SAAADI. This CDR3 is 11 amino acids long.

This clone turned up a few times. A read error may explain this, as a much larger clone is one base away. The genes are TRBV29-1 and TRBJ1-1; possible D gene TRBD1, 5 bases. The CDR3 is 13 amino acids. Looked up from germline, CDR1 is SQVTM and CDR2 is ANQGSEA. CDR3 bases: TGCAGCGTTGAACACAGGTCGAACACTGGAGCTTTCTTT. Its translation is CSVEHRSNTGAFF.

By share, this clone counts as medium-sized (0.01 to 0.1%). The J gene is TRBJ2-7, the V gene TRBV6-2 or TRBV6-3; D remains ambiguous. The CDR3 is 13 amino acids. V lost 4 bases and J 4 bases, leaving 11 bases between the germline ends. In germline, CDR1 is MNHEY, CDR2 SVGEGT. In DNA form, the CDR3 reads TGTGCCAGCAGTTGGGGTTCGAGTTACGAGCAGTACTTC. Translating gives CASSWGSSYEQYF.

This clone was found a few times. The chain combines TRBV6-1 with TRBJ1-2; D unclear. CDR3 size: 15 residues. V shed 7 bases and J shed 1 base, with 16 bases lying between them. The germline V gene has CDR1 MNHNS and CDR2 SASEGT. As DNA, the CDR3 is TGTGCCAGCACCAGAGTCGCTGTGGGTAACTATGGCTACACCTTC. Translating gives CASTRVAVGNYGYTF.

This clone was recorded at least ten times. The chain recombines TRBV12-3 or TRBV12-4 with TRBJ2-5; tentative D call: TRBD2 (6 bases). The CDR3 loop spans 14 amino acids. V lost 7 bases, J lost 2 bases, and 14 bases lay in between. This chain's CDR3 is CASTYGLIQETQYF. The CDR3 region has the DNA TGTGCCAGCACCTACGGACTAATACAAGAGACCCAGTACTTC.

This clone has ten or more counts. CDR3 nucleotide sequence: TGTGCCAGCAGCTTAGGAAGCGCCGGGGAGCTGTTTTTT. Encoded protein: CASSLGSAGELFF. V and J are TRBV7-9 and TRBJ2-2; D remains ambiguous. The germline CDR1 and CDR2 sequences are SEHNR and FQNEAQ (reference sequence). The V end was cut by 1 base, the J end by 6 bases, with 6 bases between. CDR3 length: 13 amino acids.

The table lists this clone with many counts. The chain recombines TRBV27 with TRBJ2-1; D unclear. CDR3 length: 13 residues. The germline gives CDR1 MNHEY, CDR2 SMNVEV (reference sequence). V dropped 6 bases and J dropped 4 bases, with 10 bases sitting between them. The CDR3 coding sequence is TGTGCCAGCAGACTTACAATATACAATGAGCAGTTCTTC. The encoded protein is CASRLTIYNEQFF.

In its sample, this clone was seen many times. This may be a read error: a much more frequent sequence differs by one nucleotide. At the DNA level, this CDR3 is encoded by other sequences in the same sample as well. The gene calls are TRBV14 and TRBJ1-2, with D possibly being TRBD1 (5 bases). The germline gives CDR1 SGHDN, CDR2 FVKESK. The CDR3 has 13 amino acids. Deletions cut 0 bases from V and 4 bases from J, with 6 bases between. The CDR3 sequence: CASSQEGVYGYTF. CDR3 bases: TGTGCCAGCAGCCAAGAAGGGGTCTATGGCTACACCTTC.

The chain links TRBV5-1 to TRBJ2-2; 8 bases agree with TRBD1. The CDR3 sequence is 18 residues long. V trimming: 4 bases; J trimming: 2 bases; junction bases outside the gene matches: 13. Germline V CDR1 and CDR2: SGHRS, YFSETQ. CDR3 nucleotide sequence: TGCGCCAGCAGCCCGACAGGGGACGGGGAGTCTAACACCGGGGAGCTGTTTTTT. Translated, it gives CASSPTGDGESNTGELFF. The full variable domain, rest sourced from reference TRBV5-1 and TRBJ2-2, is KAGVTQTPRYLIKTRGQQVTLSCSPISGHRSVSWYQQTPGQGLQFLFEYFSETQRNKGNFPGRFSGRQFSNSRSEMNVSTLELGDSALYLCASSPTGDGESNTGELFFGEGSRLTVL.